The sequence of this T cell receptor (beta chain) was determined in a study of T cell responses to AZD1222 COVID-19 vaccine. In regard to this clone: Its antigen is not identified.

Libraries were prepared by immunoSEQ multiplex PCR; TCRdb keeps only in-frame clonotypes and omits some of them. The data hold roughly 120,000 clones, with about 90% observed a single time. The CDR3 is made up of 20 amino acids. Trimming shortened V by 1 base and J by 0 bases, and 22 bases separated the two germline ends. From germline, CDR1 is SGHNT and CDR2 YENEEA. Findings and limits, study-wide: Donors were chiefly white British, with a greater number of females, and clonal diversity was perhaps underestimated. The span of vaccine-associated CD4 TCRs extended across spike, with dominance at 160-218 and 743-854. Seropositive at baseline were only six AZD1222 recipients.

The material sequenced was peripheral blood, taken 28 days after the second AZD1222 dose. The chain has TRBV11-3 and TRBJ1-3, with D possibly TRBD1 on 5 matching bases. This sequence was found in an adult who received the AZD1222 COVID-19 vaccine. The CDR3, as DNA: TGTGCCAGCAGCTTAGGAATCATATTACAGGACATCATCTCTGGAAACACCATATATTTT. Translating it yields CASSLGIILQDIISGNTIYF.